Following are 17 T cell receptor beta chains from one sample sequenced in a study of identical twins. Via MiXCR, TCRdb re-called the 5' RACE reads, giving one row per CDR3 protein. The repertoire includes around 140,000 distinct CDR3 sequences, around 3.4% of them detected once, and approximately 7.7% sits in the top ten. Sequenced material: memory T cells sorted from blood. The receptor source for this set is a man aged 18-30 years in good health.

The chain combines TRBV19 with TRBJ2-3, with 9 nucleotides matching TRBD1. With 3 bases clipped from V and 4 bases from J, the junction kept 5 bases outside the gene matches. This CDR3 region has 15 residues. CDR1 is LNHDA and CDR2 is SQIVND in the germline V gene (reference sequence). The CDR3 loop is CASSIGTGLADTQYF. The CDR3 DNA reads TGTGCCAGTAGTATCGGGACAGGGTTGGCAGATACGCAGTATTTT.

In this sample, this clonotype turned up many times. The chain recombines TRBV20-1 with TRBJ1-4; tentative D call: TRBD1 (6 bases). The CDR3 loop spans 15 amino acids. Trimming removed 2 bases from V and 10 bases from J, with 20 bases in between. Germline assignment: CDR1 DFQATT and CDR2 SNEGSKA (reference sequence). CDR3 protein: CSARIAQGPIGKLFF. CDR3 coding DNA: TGCAGTGCTAGAATAGCACAGGGTCCAATCGGAAAACTGTTTTTT.

This clonotype has a count of ten or more. This chain joins TRBV5-1 and TRBJ2-5; TRBD2 might be the D (5 bases). The germline gives CDR1 SGHRS, CDR2 YFSETQ. Trimming pared 5 bases from V and 4 bases from J, leaving 12 bases between. This CDR3 contains 13 residues. The DNA of the CDR3 is TGCGCCAGCAGACCTCTAGCTGGAGAGACCCAGTACTTC. Translating gives CASRPLAGETQYF.

This clonotype has only a few counts. The rearrangement joins TRBV5-1 to TRBJ2-1; 8 bases agree with TRBD1. Germline CDR1 is SGHRS and CDR2 is YFSETQ. CDR3 length equals 15 residues. The J segment lost 3 bases and the V segment lost 0 bases, leaving 2 bases of the junction unmatched. In DNA form, the CDR3 reads TGCGCCAGCAGCTTGGTGGGACAGGTCTACAATGAGCAGTTCTTC. Translating it yields CASSLVGQVYNEQFF. The full variable domain, rest sourced from reference TRBV5-1 and TRBJ2-1, is KAGVTQTPRYLIKTRGQQVTLSCSPISGHRSVSWYQQTPGQGLQFLFEYFSETQRNKGNFPGRFSGRQFSNSRSEMNVSTLELGDSALYLCASSLVGQVYNEQFFGPGTRLTVL.

This clonotype was observed many times. The CDR3 region is CASSEGEAGEQYV. DNA for the CDR3: TGTGCCAGCAGTGAAGGGGAGGCAGGCGAGCAGTACGTC. This rearrangement joins TRBV6-1 to TRBJ2-7, with TRBD2 as a possible D gene (6 bases). The germline V gene encodes CDR1 MNHNS and CDR2 SASEGT. With 1 base removed from V and 6 bases from J, the gap between germline ends came to 10 bases. There are 13 residues in the CDR3.

This clonotype was detected ten times or more. The chain carries TRBV2 and TRBJ2-5; D is perhaps TRBD1 (5 bases). CDR3 length: 12 residues. Germline V gene lookup returns CDR1 SNHLY and CDR2 FYNNEI. V was clipped by 7 bases and J by 2 bases, with 8 bases between them. The CDR3 sequence is CASNSGQETQYF. The CDR3 bases are TGTGCCAGCAATTCAGGGCAAGAGACCCAGTACTTC.

This clonotype occurred many times. The V and J genes are TRBV20-1 and TRBJ2-7; D may be TRBD1 (5 bases). Germline values: CDR1 DFQATT, CDR2 SNEGSKA (reference sequence). V lost 5 bases, J lost 0 bases, and 17 bases lay in between. The CDR3 is made up of 15 amino acids. Written as DNA, the CDR3 is TGCAGTGCTGGGCCCTTCGACAGCCGCTCCTACGAGCAGTACTTC. This gives the protein CSAGPFDSRSYEQYF.

This chain links TRBV7-2 with TRBJ2-1; 9 bases are shared with TRBD2. CDR3 size: 17 residues. The V gene end was trimmed by 0 bases and the J gene end by 9 bases; junction bases not matched to a gene: 12. The germline V gene encodes CDR1 SGHTA and CDR2 FQGNSA. CDR3 nucleotides: TGTGCCAGCAGCTTAGCGTCGGGAGCTAGCGGGAAGGGTGAGCAGTTCTTC. Its protein product is CASSLASGASGKGEQFF.

This clonotype was seen ten or more times. The J gene is TRBJ1-5, the V gene TRBV4-2; the match to TRBD1 covers 10 bases. V shed 1 base and J 5 bases; nucleotides not matched to a gene: 5. The CDR3 length is 16 residues. CDR1 and CDR2 (germline): LGHNA, YNFKEQ. The CDR3 DNA is TGTGCCAGCAGCCAAGCCGGGACAGGGGTTGATCAGCCCCAGCATTTT. This translates into CASSQAGTGVDQPQHF.

The chain links TRBV7-9 to TRBJ1-1; D not resolved. The V gene lost 3 bases and the J gene lost 0 bases, with 8 bases spanning the gap. The CDR3 length is 14 residues. In germline, CDR1 is SEHNR, CDR2 FQNEAQ (reference sequence). The chain's CDR3 is CASSFGLMNTEAFF. DNA for the CDR3: TGTGCCAGCAGCTTTGGACTCATGAACACTGAAGCTTTCTTT.

The chain joins TRBV6-2 or TRBV6-3 to TRBJ2-6, with a possible D match to TRBD2 (6 bases). Germline-derived CDR1 and CDR2 are MNHEY and SVGEGT. The V and J ends lost 6 bases and 0 bases respectively, with 12 bases between them. The CDR3 covers 16 residues. This chain's CDR3 is CASSQTGDSGANVLTF. The DNA of the CDR3 is TGTGCCAGCAGCCAGACGGGGGACTCTGGGGCCAACGTCCTGACTTTC.

This clonotype was observed many times. The chain joins TRBV7-2 to TRBJ2-7, with a tentative D call TRBD2 (5 bases). CDR3 length equals 14 residues. The V and J ends lost 2 bases and 3 bases respectively, with 11 bases between them. Per the germline V gene, CDR1 is SGHTA and CDR2 is FQGNSA. CDR3 sequence reads: CASSLSGYLYEQYF. CDR3 bases: TGTGCCAGCAGCTTATCGGGATACCTCTACGAGCAGTACTTC.

This clonotype was observed at least ten times. The V gene is TRBV7-2, the J gene TRBJ2-2; D is perhaps TRBD1 (6 bases). V lost 4 bases, J lost 5 bases, and 14 bases lay in between. This CDR3 region has 15 residues. Germline V lookup: CDR1 SGHTA, CDR2 FQGNSA. The CDR3 reads CASSSKTGSTGELFF. The CDR3 bases are TGTGCCAGCAGCTCGAAGACAGGCTCGACCGGGGAGCTGTTTTTT.

This clonotype was seen ten or more times. This chain joins TRBV5-5 and TRBJ2-3; possible D gene TRBD2, 6 bases. Per the germline V gene, CDR1 is SGHKS and CDR2 is YYEKEE (reference sequence). CDR3 length: 16 amino acids. Deletions cut 4 bases from V and 1 base from J, with 16 bases between. The CDR3 here is CASSKRTGTGTDTQYF. The DNA for the CDR3 is TGTGCCAGCAGCAAACGAACCGGGACTGGCACAGATACGCAGTATTTT.

This clonotype was recorded many times. The rearrangement uses TRBV24-1 and TRBJ2-5; TRBD1 aligns across 8 bases. The CDR3 is 13 residues long. Germline CDR1 KGHDR, CDR2 SFDVKD. With 7 bases clipped from V and 5 bases from J, the junction kept 5 bases outside the gene matches. The CDR3 DNA is TGTGCCACCAGAACTCGGACAGGGGAGACCCAGTACTTC. Its protein is CATRTRTGETQYF.

This clonotype showed up many times. The chain combines TRBV12-3 or TRBV12-4 with TRBJ2-3, with a weak D call TRBD2 (5 bases). V lost 6 bases and J lost 0, with 13 bases in between. There are 15 residues in the CDR3. The CDR3 DNA is TGTGCCAGCAGGTCTGGACGGACTAGCACAGATACGCAGTATTTT. Residues: CASRSGRTSTDTQYF.

This clonotype was observed at least ten times. V gene TRBV11-2 combines with J gene TRBJ2-2; 8 bases are shared with TRBD1. V shed 5 bases and J 4 bases; nucleotides not matched to a gene: 3. There are 14 residues in the CDR3. CDR1 is SGHAT, CDR2 FQNNGV, per germline. CDR3 amino acids: CASSRDRGTGELFF. The CDR3 DNA sequence: TGTGCCAGCAGCAGAGACAGGGGCACCGGGGAGCTGTTTTTT.